This TCR beta chain was sequenced in a study of T cell responses to AZD1222 COVID-19 vaccine (dated by TCRdb to the early 2020s). Context from the whole study: A total of approximately 250 trial participants underwent TCR sequencing, of whom roughly 210 had received two doses of AZD1222 and roughly 26 had received two doses of the MenACWY control vaccine. Trial participants were enrolled into age subgroups of 18-55, 56-69 and 70-plus years, which contained about 150, 28 and 57 TCR-sequenced participants, respectively. Paper-wide results and their limitations: Most participants were white British and females outnumbered males, and the authors suggested that clonal diversity may have been underestimated. CD4 TCRs associated with the vaccine covered the entire spike protein, and the dominant responses were in regions 160-218 and 743-854. Nearly half of unique spike-specific TCRs reportedly recognized epitopes outside regions mutated in the B.1.351 and B.1.1.7 variants. The 56-69-year group was small, and its depth increase did not reach significance, likely because of low power. Because no day 14 peak-response samples were available, repertoires were characterized only after the peak T cell response. Spike-specific TCR breadth and depth rose significantly after two AZD1222 doses compared with day 0 and with MenACWY recipients. Conclusions about previously exposed vaccinees are limited because only six or seven AZD1222 recipients were SARS-CoV-2 seropositive at baseline.

To note about this clone: It lacks a known antigen. No base qualities exist here, and no much larger clone lies one base off it.

Taken with the paper, the label for time point translates to: about 28 days (+/-7) after the second vaccine dose. Because spike-specific TCR depth and breadth did not differ between the two schedules, AZD1222 recipients who got a second dose at roughly 4 weeks were pooled with those who got a second dose at roughly 12 weeks. The vaccinee samples were drawn from two UK trials, COV001 and COV002, one of which was a single-blind randomized controlled phase 2/3 trial testing AZD1222 (ChAdOx1 nCoV-19) in healthy adults. For TCRbeta chain sequencing, PBMC samples were collected from trial participants at day 0 and at day 28 after the second dose. The CDR3 regions of human TCRbeta chains were subjected to immunosequencing. The original pipeline was this. TCRs in the repertoires were matched against a reference library of SARS-CoV-2-specific TCRs that had been generated with the MIRA antigen-specificity platform. Breadth was defined as the fraction of unique TCRs that were SARS-CoV-2-associated. Depth was defined as the fraction of total T cells that were SARS-CoV-2-associated. Using the MIRA data, every spike-specific TCR was mapped to the spike region that the TCR reacted to and assigned to either a CD4 or a CD8 class. Log10-transformed breadth and depth values were compared by one-way ANOVA with Sidak's multiple comparisons tests. Imported from immuneACCESS, the table was reduced by TCRdb to in-frame sequences with V and J called. These copies leave out some clones; in studies compared against another copy, an unresolved V gene accounts for under half, and the cause of the remainder is not known. The V and J calls and clone size come from that table; D and trimming were worked out from the DNA. Within this sample are approximately 150,000 clones, with roughly 91% of them counted one time only. Around 2.1% of the sample comes from the top ten.

This specimen was peripheral blood, taken 28 days after the second AZD1222 dose. The clonotype originates from an adult who received the AZD1222 COVID-19 vaccine.

Read as DNA, the sequence is TGTGCCAGCAGTTACTCGACGTATGAAAAACTGTTTTTT. It codes for CASSYSTYEKLFF. In this chain, TRBV6-5 is recombined with TRBJ1-4; the D gene remains uncertain. Cut back by 0 bases and 6 bases, the V and J ends lie 5 bases apart. CDR1 and CDR2, looked up from the germline V gene, are MNHEY and SVGAGI. The CDR3 has 13 amino acids, counting the end cysteine and phenylalanine. Kept here is only the CDR3 DNA, which spans 39 bases and is read in frame from base 1.